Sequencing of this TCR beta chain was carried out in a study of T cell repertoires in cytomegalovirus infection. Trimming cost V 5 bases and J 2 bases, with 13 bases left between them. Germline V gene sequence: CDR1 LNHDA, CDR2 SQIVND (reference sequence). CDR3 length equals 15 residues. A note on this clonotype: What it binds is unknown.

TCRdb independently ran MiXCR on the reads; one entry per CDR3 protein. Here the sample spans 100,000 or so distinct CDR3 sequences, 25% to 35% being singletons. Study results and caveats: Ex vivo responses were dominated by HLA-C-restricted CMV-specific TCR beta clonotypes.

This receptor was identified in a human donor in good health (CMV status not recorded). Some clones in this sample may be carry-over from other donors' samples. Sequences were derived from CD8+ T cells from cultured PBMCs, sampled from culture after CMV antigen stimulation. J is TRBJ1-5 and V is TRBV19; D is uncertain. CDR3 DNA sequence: TGTGCCAGTAGTCCAGGAATCTCGGGCAATCAGCCCCAGCATTTT. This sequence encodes CASSPGISGNQPQHF.